Presented here are 29 T cell receptor beta chains from one specimen sequenced in a study of blood T cells in healthy people across ages. It was with a sample-barcoded 5' primer and a J-beta primer mix that a second PCR of roughly 7 to 12 cycles was run. Each CDR3 protein gets one entry after TCRdb re-called the 5' RACE reads with MiXCR. Of around 940,000 distinct CDR3 sequences listed, just over 50% are singletons. The sample consisted of blood. All receptors come from a woman in her sixties or seventies in good health.

The chain carries TRBV20-1 and TRBJ2-1; D gene unclear. Germline V gene lookup returns CDR1 DFQATT and CDR2 SNEGSKA (reference sequence). This CDR3 has 11 residues. Trimming removed 2 bases at V and 8 bases at J, with 7 bases between. Here the CDR3 DNA reads TGCAGTGCTAGATCGGACGATGAGCAGTTCTTC. As protein: CSARSDDEQFF.

The CDR3 spells CATRQNSGANVLTF. The CDR3 DNA follows: TGTGCCACGAGGCAGAACTCTGGGGCCAACGTCCTGACTTTC. The chain uses TRBV10-3 and TRBJ2-6, with D hard to call. The CDR3 is 14 residues long. Germline CDR1 ENHRY, CDR2 SYGVKD. V lost 10 bases and J 0 bases, leaving 10 bases between the germline ends.

This clonotype was seen more than once but under ten times. The chain is built from TRBV27 and TRBJ2-7, with D maybe TRBD2 (5 bases). Germline CDR1 is MNHEY and CDR2 is SMNVEV (reference sequence). The CDR3 runs to 14 residues. The V end was cut by 7 bases, the J end by 0 bases, with 13 bases between. The CDR3 DNA is TGTGCCAGCAAGCAGATTACTAGCTCCTACGAGCAGTACTTC. Translation: CASKQITSSYEQYF.

This clonotype was observed a few times. This chain uses TRBV4-2 with TRBJ2-3, with 10 bases matching TRBD2. J was trimmed by 1 base and V by 3 bases; bases with no gene match: 10. Germline CDR1 is LGHNA and CDR2 is YNFKEQ. There are 18 residues in the CDR3. The CDR3 DNA sequence: TGTGCCAGCAGCCAGCCCCTAGCGGGAGTCGCGGGCACAGATACGCAGTATTTT. As protein: CASSQPLAGVAGTDTQYF.

This chain connects TRBV4-3 to TRBJ2-1, with D perhaps matching TRBD1 or TRBD2 (5 bases each). In germline, CDR1 is LGHNA, CDR2 YSLEER. The CDR3 extends over 16 amino acids. The V end was cut by 1 base, the J end by 10 bases, with 20 bases between. The CDR3 protein is CASSQVGTGFRREQFF. Written as DNA, the CDR3 is TGCGCCAGCAGCCAAGTCGGGACCGGATTCCGGAGAGAGCAGTTCTTC.

V and J are TRBV10-1 and TRBJ2-5, with 14 nucleotides matching TRBD2. With V trimmed by 1 base and J by 9 bases, 10 bases remained unmatched. CDR1 and CDR2 from the germline V gene are WNHNN and SYGVQD (reference sequence). This CDR3 has 17 residues. The CDR3 region is CASSELGLAGEKRPQYF. CDR3 coding DNA: TGCGCCAGCAGTGAGTTGGGACTAGCGGGAGAGAAGAGACCCCAGTACTTC.

The chain has TRBV20-1 and TRBJ2-7; possible D gene TRBD1, 6 bases. The CDR3 covers 13 residues. V lost 3 bases and J 7 bases, leaving 16 bases between the germline ends. CDR1 is DFQATT, CDR2 SNEGSKA, per germline (reference sequence). CDR3 loop: CSASGAGVGEQYF. The CDR3 nucleotides are TGCAGTGCTAGCGGAGCAGGGGTCGGGGAGCAGTACTTC.

The rearrangement joins TRBV25-1 to TRBJ1-6; D is ambiguous. Deletions cut 0 bases from V and 7 bases from J, with 7 bases between. The CDR3 has 14 amino acids. From germline, CDR1 is MGHDK and CDR2 SYGVNS. Written as DNA, the CDR3 is TGTGCCAGCAGTGAATATGGCCTAAATTCACCCCTCCACTTT. This encodes CASSEYGLNSPLHF. The whole variable domain, remainder taken from reference TRBV25-1 and TRBJ1-6, is EADIYQTPRYLVIGTGKKITLECSQTMGHDKMYWYQQDPGMELHLIHYSYGVNSTEKGDLSSESTVSRIRTEHFPLTLESARPSHTSQYLCASSEYGLNSPLHFGNGTRLTVT.

J is TRBJ2-4 and V is TRBV20-1, with 12 bases aligning to TRBD2. The CDR3 is 17 residues long. J lost 0 bases, V lost 5 bases, and 8 bases had no gene match. Germline assignment: CDR1 DFQATT and CDR2 SNEGSKA (reference sequence). This CDR3 is CSAPGLAGFLAKNIQYF. CDR3 coding DNA: TGCAGTGCTCCGGGACTAGCGGGTTTCCTAGCCAAAAACATTCAGTACTTC.

The gene calls are TRBV5-5 and TRBJ1-6, with a possible D match to TRBD1 (5 bases). V dropped 5 bases and J dropped 7 bases, with 16 bases sitting between them. This CDR3 is built from 15 residues. Germline loops: CDR1 SGHKS, CDR2 YYEKEE (reference sequence). The DNA for the CDR3 is TGTGCCAGCAGATCCGGACACCAGTTGAATTCACCCCTCCACTTT. It codes for CASRSGHQLNSPLHF.

This clonotype was picked up many times. The chain combines TRBV28 with TRBJ2-7; D is unclear. The CDR3 has 12 residues. Per the germline V gene, CDR1 is MDHEN and CDR2 is SYDVKM. Trimming took off 10 bases at V and 6 bases at J, with 16 bases between the two ends. The CDR3 loop is CATFGYFGEQYF. The CDR3 region has the DNA TGTGCCACCTTCGGGTATTTCGGCGAGCAGTACTTC.

In its sample, this clonotype was seen a few times. The chain couples TRBV20-1 to TRBJ2-1, with 10 bases fitting TRBD2. Germline CDR1 is DFQATT and CDR2 is SNEGSKA (reference sequence). The V segment lost 4 bases and the J segment 7 bases; nucleotides outside the gene matches: 13. This CDR3 comprises 16 residues. The CDR3 spells CSATDPSGRKWNEQFF. The CDR3 nucleotides read TGCAGTGCTACCGACCCTAGCGGGAGAAAATGGAATGAGCAGTTCTTC.

This clonotype has just a few counts. The chain uses TRBV2 and TRBJ2-3; maybe TRBD2 (5 bases). V dropped 7 bases and J dropped 4 bases, with 15 bases sitting between them. This CDR3 is built from 14 residues. Germline CDR1 and CDR2: SNHLY and FYNNEI. CDR3 residues: CASMKLAQADTQYF. CDR3 sequence (DNA): TGTGCCAGCATGAAGCTAGCTCAGGCAGATACGCAGTATTTT.

This clonotype was picked up a small number of times. The chain is built from TRBV11-2 and TRBJ2-1; D gene uncertain. Trimming pared 2 bases from V and 12 bases from J, leaving 23 bases between. Germline values: CDR1 SGHAT, CDR2 FQNNGV. The CDR3 loop spans 16 amino acids. CDR3 in amino acids: CASSLNTGAGAVGQFF. In nucleotides, the CDR3 is TGTGCCAGCAGCTTAAACACTGGAGCAGGCGCGGTTGGGCAGTTCTTC.

CDR3 in DNA: TGTGCCAGCAGTGTACCCATTGGGGGGGCAGATACGCAGTATTTT. Translation: CASSVPIGGADTQYF. This sequence joins TRBV25-1 and TRBJ2-3; TRBD2 agrees at 7 bases. The ends lost 4 bases at V and 4 bases at J; junction bases unmatched: 8. CDR3 length equals 15 residues. In germline, CDR1 is MGHDK, CDR2 SYGVNS.

This chain uses TRBV7-6 with TRBJ2-7; D not certain. CDR3 size: 13 residues. V shed 4 bases and J shed 2 bases, with 9 bases lying between them. The V gene's germline CDR1 is SGHVS and CDR2 FNYEAQ. The DNA for the CDR3 is TGTGCCAGCAGCTCCGGTAGCCCCTACGAGCAGTACTTC. Translated, it gives CASSSGSPYEQYF.

The V gene is TRBV20-1, the J gene TRBJ2-5, with D possibly being TRBD1 (6 bases). The germline V and J ends were trimmed by 6 bases and 4 bases, with 21 bases remaining between them. In germline, CDR1 is DFQATT, CDR2 SNEGSKA (reference sequence). The length of the CDR3 is 15 residues. The chain's CDR3 is CSALARGEVGETQYF. In nucleotides, the CDR3 is TGCAGTGCCTTAGCCAGGGGAGAGGTTGGAGAGACCCAGTACTTC.

This clonotype occurred a few times. The chain couples TRBV4-1 to TRBJ2-7; D unclear. The germline V gene has CDR1 MGHRA and CDR2 YSYEKL. The CDR3 is made up of 14 amino acids. Trimming took 4 bases from V and 4 from J, leaving 14 bases between them. The CDR3 spells CASSPRFGSYEQYF. DNA for the CDR3: TGCGCCAGCAGCCCCAGGTTTGGGTCGTACGAGCAGTACTTC.

This chain connects TRBV27 to TRBJ1-2; 10 nucleotides match TRBD1. The V and J ends lost 2 bases and 0 bases, in that order; junction bases with no gene match: 6. Germline V CDR1 and CDR2: MNHEY, SMNVEV (reference sequence). The CDR3 runs to 17 residues. CDR3 sequence: CASSLKGTGASNYGYTF. CDR3 DNA sequence: TGTGCCAGCAGTTTAAAAGGGACAGGGGCTTCTAACTATGGCTACACCTTC.

About this clonotype itself: An end of the junction differs from the germline gene, which may be a read error. The chain links TRBV13 to TRBJ2-4; D is undetermined. The CDR3 covers 16 residues. Germline values: CDR1 PRHDT, CDR2 FYEKMQ (reference sequence). Written as DNA, the CDR3 is TGTGCCCGCAGCCCCGGACGTCAACTAGCCAAAAACATTCAGTACTTC. It encodes CARSPGRQLAKNIQYF.

This clonotype has just a few counts. The gene calls are TRBV6-6 and TRBJ2-7; TRBD2 is a possible D gene (5 bases). The CDR3 has 13 residues. V was pared by 6 bases and J by 1 base, with 10 bases between. CDR1 is MNHNY, CDR2 SVGAGI, per germline (reference sequence). The CDR3 region is CASRTGVSYEQYF. The CDR3 coding sequence is TGTGCCAGCAGAACCGGGGTATCCTACGAGCAGTACTTC.

The chain combines TRBV20-1 with TRBJ2-4; D may match TRBD1 or TRBD2 (5 bases each). Trimming pared 6 bases from V and 10 bases from J, leaving 22 bases between. The CDR3 has 14 residues. Germline lookup yields CDR1 DFQATT and CDR2 SNEGSKA (reference sequence). The CDR3 reads CSAQLVGTREIQYF. CDR3 DNA sequence: TGCAGTGCACAGCTGGTAGGGACGAGGGAAATTCAGTACTTC.

The chain recombines TRBV5-5 with TRBJ2-3; TRBD1 might be the D (6 bases). This CDR3 has 16 amino acids. Germline CDR1 reads SGHKS; CDR2 reads YYEKEE (reference sequence). V lost 0 bases and J 2 bases, leaving 13 bases between the germline ends. The CDR3 DNA follows: TGTGCCAGCAGCTTGGCGGGACAAGGGTACACAGATACGCAGTATTTT. Amino acids: CASSLAGQGYTDTQYF.

This clonotype was seen many times. The chain couples TRBV29-1 to TRBJ2-7; 15 bases align to TRBD2. The CDR3 is 15 residues long. The V gene's germline CDR1 is SQVTM and CDR2 ANQGSEA. J was trimmed by 6 bases and V by 7 bases; bases with no gene match: 10. The CDR3 bases are TGCAGCGCCGTACGGACTAGCGGGAGGGTAGTCGAGCAGTACTTC. It is translated as CSAVRTSGRVVEQYF.

This clonotype has a handful of counts. This chain connects TRBV6-6 to TRBJ2-7; TRBD1 is a possible D gene (6 bases). Germline loops: CDR1 MNHNY, CDR2 SVGAGI (reference sequence). V was trimmed by 6 bases and J by 7 bases, leaving 16 bases between them. This CDR3 is 13 amino acids long. CDR3 nucleotide sequence: TGTGCCAGCAGCCTCGGACAGCGCACTGAGCAGTACTTC. Encoded protein: CASSLGQRTEQYF.

This sequence joins TRBV6-1 and TRBJ2-1, with D perhaps matching TRBD1 or TRBD2 (5 bases each). Germline CDR1 MNHNS, CDR2 SASEGT. The V end was cut by 0 bases, the J end by 12 bases, with 21 bases between. The CDR3 is 16 amino acids. The CDR3 sequence is CASSEAHFGTPKRQFF. The CDR3 nucleotides read TGTGCCAGCAGTGAAGCGCATTTTGGGACCCCTAAAAGGCAGTTCTTC.

This rearrangement joins TRBV15 to TRBJ2-7; D remains ambiguous. Germline V gives CDR1 LNHNV, CDR2 YYDKDF (reference sequence). V was cut by 3 bases and J by 3 bases, with 15 bases left in between. CDR3 length: 15 residues. The CDR3 loop is CATSSPDLDIYEQYF. The CDR3 nucleotides are TGTGCCACCAGCAGCCCGGACCTAGACATCTACGAGCAGTACTTC.

This chain uses TRBV6-1 with TRBJ2-5; the D is unclear. The CDR3 runs 14 residues. The germline V gene encodes CDR1 MNHNS and CDR2 SASEGT. V was pared by 1 base and J by 4 bases, with 10 bases between. The DNA of the CDR3 is TGTGCCAGCAGTGAAGTCTGGCGAGGAGAGACCCAGTACTTC. Protein: CASSEVWRGETQYF.

V is TRBV20-1 and J is TRBJ2-7; D is tentatively TRBD1 or TRBD2 (5 bases each). The CDR3 consists of 13 residues. CDR1 and CDR2 from the germline V gene are DFQATT and SNEGSKA (reference sequence). V gave up 6 bases and J gave up 6 bases, with 18 bases separating them. CDR3 amino acids: CSARGPAFGEQYF. CDR3 DNA sequence: TGCAGTGCCCGGGGACCGGCATTTGGCGAGCAGTACTTC.